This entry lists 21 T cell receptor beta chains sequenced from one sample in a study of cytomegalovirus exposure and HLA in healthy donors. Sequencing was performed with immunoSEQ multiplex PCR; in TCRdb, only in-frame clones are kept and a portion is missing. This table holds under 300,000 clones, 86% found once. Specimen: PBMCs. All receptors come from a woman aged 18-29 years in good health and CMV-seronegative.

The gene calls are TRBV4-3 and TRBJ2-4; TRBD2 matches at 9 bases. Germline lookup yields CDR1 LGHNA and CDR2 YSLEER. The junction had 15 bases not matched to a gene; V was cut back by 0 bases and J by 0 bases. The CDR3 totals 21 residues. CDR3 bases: TGCGCCAGCAGCCAAGATTCTCGTGCGGGGGGGCCTGTAAGAGCCAAAAACATTCAGTACTTC. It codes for CASSQDSRAGGPVRAKNIQYF.

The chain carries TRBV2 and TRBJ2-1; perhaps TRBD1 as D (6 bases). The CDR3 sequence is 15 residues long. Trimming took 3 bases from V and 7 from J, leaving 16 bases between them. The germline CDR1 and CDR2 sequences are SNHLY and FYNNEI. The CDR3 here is CASSETGLYTNEQFF. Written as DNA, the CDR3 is TGTGCCAGCAGTGAGACAGGACTCTACACGAATGAGCAGTTCTTC.

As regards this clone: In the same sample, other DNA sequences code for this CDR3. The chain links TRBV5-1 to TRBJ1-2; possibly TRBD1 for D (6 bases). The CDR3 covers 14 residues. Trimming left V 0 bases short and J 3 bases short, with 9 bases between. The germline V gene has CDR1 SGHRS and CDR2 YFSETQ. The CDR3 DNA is TGCGCCAGCAGCTTGGGTGGACAGTACTATGGCTACACCTTC. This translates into CASSLGGQYYGYTF.

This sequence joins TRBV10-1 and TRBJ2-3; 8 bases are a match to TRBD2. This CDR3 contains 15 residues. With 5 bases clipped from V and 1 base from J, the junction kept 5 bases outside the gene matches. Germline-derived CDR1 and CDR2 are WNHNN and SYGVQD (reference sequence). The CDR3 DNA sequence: TGCGCCAGCAGTCCGGGAGGGGCGGGCACAGATACGCAGTATTTT. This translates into CASSPGGAGTDTQYF.

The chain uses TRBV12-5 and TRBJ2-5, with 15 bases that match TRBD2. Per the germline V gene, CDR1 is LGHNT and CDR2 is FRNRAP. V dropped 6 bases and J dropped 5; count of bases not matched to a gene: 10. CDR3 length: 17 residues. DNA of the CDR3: TGTGCTAGTGGCTCTGGACTAGCGGGGGGGATAGCGGAGACCCAGTACTTC. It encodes CASGSGLAGGIAETQYF.

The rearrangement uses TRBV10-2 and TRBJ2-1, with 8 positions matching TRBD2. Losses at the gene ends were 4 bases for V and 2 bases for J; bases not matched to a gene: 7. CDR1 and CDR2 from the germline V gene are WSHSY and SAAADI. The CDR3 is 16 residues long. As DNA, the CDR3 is TGCGCCAGCAGTGGTCTAGGCGGGAGGACCTACAATGAGCAGTTCTTC. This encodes CASSGLGGRTYNEQFF.

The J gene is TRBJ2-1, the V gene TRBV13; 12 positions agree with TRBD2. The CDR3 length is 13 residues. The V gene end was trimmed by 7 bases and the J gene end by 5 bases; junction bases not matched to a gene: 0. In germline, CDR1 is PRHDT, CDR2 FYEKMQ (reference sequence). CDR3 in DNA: TGTGCCAGCACTAGCGGGGGGGACAATGAGCAGTTCTTC. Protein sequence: CASTSGGDNEQFF.

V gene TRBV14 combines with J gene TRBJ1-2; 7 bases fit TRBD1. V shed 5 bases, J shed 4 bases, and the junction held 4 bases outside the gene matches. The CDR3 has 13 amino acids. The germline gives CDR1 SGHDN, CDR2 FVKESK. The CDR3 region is CASSFGQVYGYTF. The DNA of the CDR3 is TGTGCCAGCAGCTTCGGACAGGTCTATGGCTACACCTTC.

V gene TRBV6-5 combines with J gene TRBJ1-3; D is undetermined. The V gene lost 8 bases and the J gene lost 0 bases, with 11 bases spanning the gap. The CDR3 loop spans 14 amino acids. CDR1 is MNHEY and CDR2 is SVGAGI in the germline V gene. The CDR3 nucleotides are TGTGCCAGCTCGGAGGGCTACTCTGGAAACACCATATATTTT. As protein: CASSEGYSGNTIYF.

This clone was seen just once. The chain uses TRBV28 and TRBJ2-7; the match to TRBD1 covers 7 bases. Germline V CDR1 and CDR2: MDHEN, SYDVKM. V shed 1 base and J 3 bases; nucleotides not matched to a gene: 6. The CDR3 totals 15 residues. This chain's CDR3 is CASSLLKHRGYEQYF. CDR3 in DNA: TGTGCCAGCAGTTTATTAAAACACAGGGGCTACGAGCAGTACTTC.

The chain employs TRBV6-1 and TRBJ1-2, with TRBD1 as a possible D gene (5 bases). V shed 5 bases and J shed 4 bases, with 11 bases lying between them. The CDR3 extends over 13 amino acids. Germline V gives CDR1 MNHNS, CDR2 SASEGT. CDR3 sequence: CASSPGTLYGYTF. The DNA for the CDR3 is TGTGCCAGCAGTCCCGGGACTCTCTATGGCTACACCTTC.

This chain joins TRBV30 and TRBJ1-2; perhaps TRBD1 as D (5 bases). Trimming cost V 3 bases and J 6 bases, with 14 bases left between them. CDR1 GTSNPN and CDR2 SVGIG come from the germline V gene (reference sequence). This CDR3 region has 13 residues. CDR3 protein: CAWRSQGSDGYTF. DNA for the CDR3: TGTGCCTGGAGGTCGCAGGGAAGTGATGGCTACACCTTC.

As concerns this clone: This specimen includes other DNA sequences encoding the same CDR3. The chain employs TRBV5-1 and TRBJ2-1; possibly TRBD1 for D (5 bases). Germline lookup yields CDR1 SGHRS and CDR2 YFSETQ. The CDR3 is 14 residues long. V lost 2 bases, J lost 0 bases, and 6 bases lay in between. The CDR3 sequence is CASSFTGSYNEQFF. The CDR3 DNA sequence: TGCGCCAGCAGCTTCACAGGCTCCTACAATGAGCAGTTCTTC.

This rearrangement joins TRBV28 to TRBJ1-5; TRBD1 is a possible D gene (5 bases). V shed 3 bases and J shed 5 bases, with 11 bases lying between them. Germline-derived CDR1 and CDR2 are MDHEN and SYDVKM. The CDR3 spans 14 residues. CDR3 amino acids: CASSFGGLYQPQHF. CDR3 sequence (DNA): TGTGCCAGCAGTTTCGGGGGATTGTATCAGCCCCAGCATTTT.

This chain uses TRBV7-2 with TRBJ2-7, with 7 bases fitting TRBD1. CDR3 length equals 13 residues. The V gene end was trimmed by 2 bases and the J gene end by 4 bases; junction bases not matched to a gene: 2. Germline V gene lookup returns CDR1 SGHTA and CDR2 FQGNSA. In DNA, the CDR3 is TGTGCCAGCAGCTTATACAGGGGTTACGAGCAGTACTTC. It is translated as CASSLYRGYEQYF.

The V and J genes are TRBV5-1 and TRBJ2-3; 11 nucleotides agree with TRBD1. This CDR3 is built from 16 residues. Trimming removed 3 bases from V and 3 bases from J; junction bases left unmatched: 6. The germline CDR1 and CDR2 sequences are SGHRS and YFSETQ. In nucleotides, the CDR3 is TGCGCCAGCAGCTATGGACAGGGGGCGAGGACAGATACGCAGTATTTT. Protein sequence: CASSYGQGARTDTQYF. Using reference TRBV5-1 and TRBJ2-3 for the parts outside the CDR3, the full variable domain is KAGVTQTPRYLIKTRGQQVTLSCSPISGHRSVSWYQQTPGQGLQFLFEYFSETQRNKGNFPGRFSGRQFSNSRSEMNVSTLELGDSALYLCASSYGQGARTDTQYFGPGTRLTVL.

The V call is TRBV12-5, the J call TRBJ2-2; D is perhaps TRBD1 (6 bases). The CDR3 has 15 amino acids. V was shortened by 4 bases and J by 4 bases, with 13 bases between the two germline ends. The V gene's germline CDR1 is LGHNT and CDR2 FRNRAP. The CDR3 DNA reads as TGTGCTAGTGGTTCGCCAACAGGGATCACCGGGGAGCTGTTTTTT. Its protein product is CASGSPTGITGELFF. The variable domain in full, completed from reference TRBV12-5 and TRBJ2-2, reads DARVTQTPRHKVTEMGQEVTMRCQPILGHNTVFWYRQTMMQGLELLAYFRNRAPLDDSGMPKDRFSAEMPDATLATLKIQPSEPRDSAVYFCASGSPTGITGELFFGEGSRLTVL.

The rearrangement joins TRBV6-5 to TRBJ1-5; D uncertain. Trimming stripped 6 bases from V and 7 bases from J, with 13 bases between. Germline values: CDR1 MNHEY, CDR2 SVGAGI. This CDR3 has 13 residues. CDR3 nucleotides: TGTGCCAGCAGCGGAGGTGAAAGACAGCCCCAGCATTTT. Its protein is CASSGGERQPQHF.

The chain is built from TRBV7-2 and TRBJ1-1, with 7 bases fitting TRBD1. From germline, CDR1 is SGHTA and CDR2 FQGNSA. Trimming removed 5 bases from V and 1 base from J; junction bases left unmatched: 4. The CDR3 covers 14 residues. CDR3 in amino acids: CASSLRQGNTEAFF. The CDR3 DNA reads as TGTGCCAGCAGCCTCAGACAGGGGAACACTGAAGCTTTCTTT.

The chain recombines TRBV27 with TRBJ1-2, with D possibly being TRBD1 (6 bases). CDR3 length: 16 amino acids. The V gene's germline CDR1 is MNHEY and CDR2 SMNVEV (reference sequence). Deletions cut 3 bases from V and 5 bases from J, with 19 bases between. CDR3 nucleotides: TGTGCCAGCAGTTTGGGCTCGGGACAAACGGGATATGGCTACACCTTC. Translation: CASSLGSGQTGYGYTF.

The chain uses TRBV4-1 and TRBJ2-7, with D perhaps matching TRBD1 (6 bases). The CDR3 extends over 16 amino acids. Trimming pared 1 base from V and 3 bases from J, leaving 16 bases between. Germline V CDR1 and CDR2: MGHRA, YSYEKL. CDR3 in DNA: TGCGCCAGCAGCCAAGGGGATGGCAGGGGCCTCTACGAGCAGTACTTC. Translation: CASSQGDGRGLYEQYF.